The rows below give T cell receptor beta chains drawn from one sample of a study of blood T cell repertoires in COVID-19. Clones were sequenced by immunoSEQ multiplex PCR, and TCRdb holds only the in-frame ones, with some missing. The sample shows approximately 170,000 clones, 80% to 85% of them seen only once. The sequencing sample was made of PBMCs or T cells enriched from blood (not recorded which). The source is a woman in her fifties or sixties who had recovered from COVID-19. Each CDR3 is given with its conserved first and last residue. Each record gives: V gene, clone size, D gene, J gene, CDR3 protein, CDR3 DNA. The D gene is left open where the match is weak. Size tells how often a clone was seen (once, few, many) or the class of an expanded clone, and some rows leave it out.

V gene: TRBV15
clone size: once
D gene: NA
J gene: TRBJ1-5
CDR3 protein: CATSRGSSVQPQHF
CDR3 DNA: TGTGCCACCAGCAGAGGCAGTTCAGTACAGCCCCAGCATTTT

V gene: TRBV2
clone size: once
D gene: TRBD1
J gene: TRBJ2-4
CDR3 protein: CASATDRGAKNIQYF
CDR3 DNA: TGTGCCAGCGCTACCGACAGGGGAGCCAAAAACATTCAGTACTTC

V gene: TRBV4-1
clone size: NA
D gene: NA
J gene: TRBJ1-2
CDR3 protein: CASSSSGPANYGYTF
CDR3 DNA: TGCGCCAGCAGCTCCTCGGGTCCCGCTAACTATGGCTACACCTTC

V gene: TRBV2
clone size: few
D gene: TRBD1
J gene: TRBJ1-1
CDR3 protein: CASRSRQGSTEAFF
CDR3 DNA: TGTGCCAGCAGGAGCCGACAGGGATCCACTGAAGCTTTCTTT

V gene: TRBV9
clone size: NA
D gene: NA
J gene: TRBJ1-2
CDR3 protein: CASSGTLGGLEGYTF
CDR3 DNA: TGTGCCAGCAGCGGGACGCTGGGGGGGCTGGAGGGCTACACCTTC

V gene: TRBV19
clone size: NA
D gene: NA
J gene: TRBJ1-3
CDR3 protein: CASSMGGALGNTIYF
CDR3 DNA: TGTGCCAGTAGTATGGGGGGGGCGCTTGGAAACACCATATATTTT

V gene: TRBV7-2
clone size: NA
D gene: NA
J gene: TRBJ1-5
CDR3 protein: CASSTVGAGNQPQHF
CDR3 DNA: TGTGCCAGCAGCACAGTGGGGGCGGGCAATCAGCCCCAGCATTTT

V gene: TRBV6-5
clone size: NA
D gene: NA
J gene: TRBJ1-5
CDR3 protein: CASRMRLGQPQHF
CDR3 DNA: TGTGCCAGCAGAATGAGGCTCGGTCAGCCCCAGCATTTT

V gene: TRBV1
clone size: NA
D gene: NA
J gene: TRBJ2-1
CDR3 protein: CTSSQSTRKYNEQFF
CDR3 DNA: TGCACCAGCAGCCAATCGACTAGGAAGTACAATGAGCAGTTCTTC

V gene: TRBV7-6
clone size: NA
D gene: TRBD1
J gene: TRBJ1-4
CDR3 protein: CASSAGTANEKLFF
CDR3 DNA: TGTGCCAGCAGCGCCGGGACAGCTAATGAAAAACTGTTTTTT